This entry features one T cell receptor (beta chain) sequence. The antigen remains unidentified. The data were taken from a study of radiotherapy plus CTLA-4 blockade in lung cancer. The overall study: With roughly 28% of patients having disease control, objective responses were seen in 15% to 20%. Points from the study as a whole: Blood saw expansion of tumor-derived TCR clones after radiotherapy plus ipilimumab.

The CDR3 has 17 amino acids. Per germline, CDR1 SGHTA and CDR2 FQGNSA. V was shortened by 2 bases and J by 2 bases, with 18 bases between the two germline ends. The protocol was immunoSEQ multiplex PCR, while the TCRdb copy is restricted to in-frame clones and leaves out a portion. The data contain around 99,000 clones, 88% of them singletons. It was focal radiation plus CTLA-4 blockade with ipilimumab that patients with chemo-refractory metastatic non-small-cell lung cancer received. Sequences were derived from peripheral blood, sampled from a patient treated with radiotherapy plus ipilimumab. The rearrangement links TRBV7-2 to TRBJ1-1; D perhaps matches TRBD1 (6 bases). The clonotype originates from a human donor with non-small cell lung cancer that progressed on radiotherapy plus ipilimumab. CDR3 nucleotide sequence: TGTGCCAGCAGCTTACGGGGGCACGGAGGAAGTAACACTGAAGCTTTCTTT. Amino acids: CASSLRGHGGSNTEAFF.